Here is one T cell receptor (beta chain) with its context. Its antigen is unknown. Per-nucleotide qualities are absent, and no much larger clonotype sits a single base away. The germline ends are 18 bases apart after V is trimmed by 4 bases and J by 3 bases. From the germline V gene (reference sequence), CDR1 is SEHNR and CDR2 is FQNEAQ. Taken from cysteine to phenylalanine, the CDR3 has 16 residues. Solely the CDR3 DNA is kept, with 48 bases framed from the first base. The sample belongs to a study of T cell changes during pregnancy in multiple sclerosis (dated by TCRdb to about 2019). Concerning the study at large: Changes in the T cell repertoire over the course of pregnancy were examined in this study in women with multiple sclerosis.

The library was built by means of the immunoSEQ multiplex PCR assay. TCRdb retrieved this table from immuneACCESS and kept in-frame rearrangements only. Not all clones are present; in checked studies, unresolved V genes account for under half, and no reason is known for the remainder. The sample yields about 43,000 clones; approximately 90% were counted once. In total, the top ten clones hold roughly 1.5% of the sample. Sequencing was done on a sample of PBMCs (not recorded whether the cells were cultured). This sequence uses TRBV7-9 and TRBJ1-2; a tentative D call is TRBD1 (6 bases match). The sequence was collected from a female donor with multiple sclerosis, enrolled in a pregnancy study. The CDR3 amino acid sequence is: CASSSNRAQKDYGYTF. The nucleotides read TGTGCCAGCAGCTCAAACAGGGCACAAAAGGACTATGGCTACACCTTC.